This T cell receptor (beta chain) was captured by sequencing in a study of CD8+CD57+ T cells in acquired aplastic anemia. It was genomic DNA that served as the template for profiling TCR beta VDJ and CDR3. TCRdb passed the reads through MiXCR, listing each CDR3 protein once. The sample lists roughly 240,000 distinct CDR3 sequences, around 43% occurring once. The patients chosen for sequencing had shown expansion of CD8+CD57+ cells (detected by flow cytometry). Patients, without exception, had severe acquired aplastic anemia. Germline loops: CDR1 ENHRY, CDR2 SYGVKD. With 8 bases removed from V and 9 bases from J, the gap between germline ends came to 14 bases. The CDR3 sequence is 13 residues long.

The clonotype comes from a human donor with aplastic anemia. The sample taken for sequencing was sorted CD4+, CD8+, or CD8+CD57+ T cells (not recorded which) from PBMCs. This sequence joins TRBV10-3 and TRBJ1-6, with D possibly being TRBD1 (6 bases). CDR3 nucleotides: TGTGCCATCTCGGACAGCGGGGGTTCACCCCTCCACTTT. Residues: CAISDSGGSPLHF.